Sequencing of this TCR beta chain was carried out in a study of siplizumab effects on memory and regulatory T cells (dated by TCRdb to between 2018 and 2021). Concerning the study at large: The effect of the anti-CD2 antibody siplizumab on alloreactive T-cell subsets was examined in allogeneic mixed lymphocyte reactions constructed from human PBMCs.

Sorted unstimulated T cells and proliferating T cells recovered from mixed lymphocyte reactions underwent TCRbeta CDR3 sequencing. Fresh whole blood from ten HLA-typed healthy donors was used as the source from which PBMCs were isolated. To map where alloreactive clones came from, CD4+ non-regulatory T cells in the unstimulated state were FACS-sorted. The method behind the library was the immunoSEQ multiplex PCR assay. Around 100,000 TCR templates per sample were assayed by the deep sequencing platform. Genomic DNA extracted from sorted T cells was the material used for TCRbeta CDR3 sequencing. For the original study's pipeline: The R programming language was used for the clonal analysis of the TCRbeta CDR3 data. Unstimulated samples were compared with post-reaction CFSE-low samples to define alloreactive CD4+ and CD8+ clones. Alloreactive CD4+ clones were assigned to regulatory or non-regulatory origin by matching sequences to sorted unstimulated Treg and non-Treg repertoires. What TCRdb holds here is the immuneACCESS table cut down to in-frame rearrangements. Part of the clones is not present; checked against another copy, under half of the missing clones reflect an unresolved V gene, and the others are unexplained. V and J calls and clone size come straight from that table; D and trimming were deduced from the DNA. The sample data list approximately 94,000 clones, and about 95% of these were observed just once. The ten largest clones add up to approximately 1.3% of the sample.

Beyond this particular receptor, the publication reports: No functional confirmation was obtained for the suppressive function of proliferating Tregs from siplizumab cultures. Compared with memory T cells, unstimulated naive T cells appeared more diverse, and naive cells seemed to make a substantial contribution to the alloresponse. Of the alloreactive CD4+ clones that could be mapped, the Treg-derived share averaged roughly 69% with siplizumab compared with under 30% in control reactions. The cumulative frequency of alloreactive sequences that could be traced back to unstimulated CD4+ memory T cells was significantly reduced by siplizumab. Because sequences at frequencies below about 10^-5 were poorly captured, only a minor fraction of alloreactive clones could be mapped back to unstimulated subsets. For roughly 80-95% of proliferating CD4+ or CD8+ clones, no naive or memory phenotype could be assigned.

A word on this clone: The antigen it binds to is not known. No much larger clone exists at a distance of one base, and base qualities are not known.

The germline V gene encodes CDR1 ENHRY and CDR2 SYGVKD. From its cysteine to its phenylalanine, the CDR3 spans 14 amino acids. Only the CDR3 part of the read is kept: 42 bases, read in frame from the first base. The V and J ends are trimmed by 6 bases and 1 base, leaving 12 bases between them. The sequenced sample was non-Treg CD4+ T cells sorted from blood. The meaning of the sample's cell subset or site label: FACS-sorted unstimulated CD4+ non-regulatory T cells. The TCR was taken from a human donor in good health. The sequence is built from TRBV10-3 and TRBJ2-5; the D gene is possibly TRBD1, with 5 bases matching. The nucleotides read TGTGCCATCAGCCAGACAGTGTTCCAAGAGACCCAGTACTTC. Protein translation: CAISQTVFQETQYF.